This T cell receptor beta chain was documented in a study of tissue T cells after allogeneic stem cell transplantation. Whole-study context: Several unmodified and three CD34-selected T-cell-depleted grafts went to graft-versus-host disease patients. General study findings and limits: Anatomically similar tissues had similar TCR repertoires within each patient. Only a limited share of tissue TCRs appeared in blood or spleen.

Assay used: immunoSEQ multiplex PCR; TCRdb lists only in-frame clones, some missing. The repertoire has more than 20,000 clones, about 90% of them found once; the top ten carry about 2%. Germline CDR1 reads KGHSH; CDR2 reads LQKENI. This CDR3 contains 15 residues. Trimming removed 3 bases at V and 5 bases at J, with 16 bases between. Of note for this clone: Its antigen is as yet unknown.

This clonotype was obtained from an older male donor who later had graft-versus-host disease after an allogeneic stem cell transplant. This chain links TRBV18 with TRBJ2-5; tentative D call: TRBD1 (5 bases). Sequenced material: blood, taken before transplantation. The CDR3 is CASSPTGQGRETQYF. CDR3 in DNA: TGTGCCAGCTCACCTACCGGGCAGGGCAGGGAGACCCAGTACTTC. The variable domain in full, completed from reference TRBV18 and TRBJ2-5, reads NAGVMQNPRHLVRRRGQEARLRCSPMKGHSHVYWYRQLPEEGLKFMVYLQKENIIDESGMPKERFSAEFPKEGPSILRIQQVVRGDSAAYFCASSPTGQGRETQYFGPGTRLLVL.